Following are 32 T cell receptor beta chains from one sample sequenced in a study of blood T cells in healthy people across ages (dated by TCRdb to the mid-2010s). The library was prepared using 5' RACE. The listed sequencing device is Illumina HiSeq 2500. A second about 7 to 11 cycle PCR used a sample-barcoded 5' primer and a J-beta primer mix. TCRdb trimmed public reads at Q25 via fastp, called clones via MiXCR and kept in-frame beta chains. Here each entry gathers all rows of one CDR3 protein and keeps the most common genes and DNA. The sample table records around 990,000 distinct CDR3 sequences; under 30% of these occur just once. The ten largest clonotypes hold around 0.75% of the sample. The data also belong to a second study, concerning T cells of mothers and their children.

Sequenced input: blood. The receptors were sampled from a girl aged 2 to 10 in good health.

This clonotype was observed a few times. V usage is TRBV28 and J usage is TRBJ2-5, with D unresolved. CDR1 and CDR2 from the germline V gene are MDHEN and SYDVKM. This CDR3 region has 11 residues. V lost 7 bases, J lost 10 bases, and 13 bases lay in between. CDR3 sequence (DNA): TGTGCCAGCACCAGATTGACAAACCAGTACTTC. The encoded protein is CASTRLTNQYF.

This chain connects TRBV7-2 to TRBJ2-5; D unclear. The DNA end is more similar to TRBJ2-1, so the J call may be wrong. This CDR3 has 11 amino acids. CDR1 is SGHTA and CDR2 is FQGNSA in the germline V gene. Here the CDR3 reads CASSPAYEQFF. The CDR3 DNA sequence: TGTGCCAGCAGCCCAGCGTATGAGCAGTTCTTC.

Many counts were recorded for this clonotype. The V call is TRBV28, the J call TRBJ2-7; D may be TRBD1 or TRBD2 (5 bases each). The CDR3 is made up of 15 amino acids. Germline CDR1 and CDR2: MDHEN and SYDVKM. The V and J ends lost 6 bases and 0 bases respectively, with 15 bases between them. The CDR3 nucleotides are TGTGCCAGCAGCCTTGCCGGGACGGCCTCCTACGAGCAGTACTTC. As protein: CASSLAGTASYEQYF. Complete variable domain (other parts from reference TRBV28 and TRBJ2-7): DVKVTQSSRYLVKRTGEKVFLECVQDMDHENMFWYRQDPGLGLRLIYFSYDVKMKEKGDIPEGYSVSREKKERFSLILESASTNQTSMYLCASSLAGTASYEQYFGPGTRLTVT.

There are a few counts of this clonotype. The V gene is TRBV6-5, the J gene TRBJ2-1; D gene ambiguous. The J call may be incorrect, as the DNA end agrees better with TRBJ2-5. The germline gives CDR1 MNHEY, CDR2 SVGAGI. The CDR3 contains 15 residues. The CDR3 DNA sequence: TGTGCCAGCAATCCTCTGGGCCCAGCCGGAGAGACCCAGTACTTC. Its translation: CASNPLGPAGETQYF.

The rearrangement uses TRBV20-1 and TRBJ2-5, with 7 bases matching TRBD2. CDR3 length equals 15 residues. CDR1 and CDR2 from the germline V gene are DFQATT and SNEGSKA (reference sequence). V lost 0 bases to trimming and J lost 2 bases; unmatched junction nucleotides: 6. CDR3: CSARDQGGRQETQYF. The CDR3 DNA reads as TGCAGTGCTAGAGATCAGGGAGGGCGGCAAGAGACCCAGTACTTC.

The CDR3 sequence is CASSEGVNGELFF. CDR3 bases: TGTGCCAGCAGCGAGGGGGTGAACGGGGAGCTGTTTTTT. The rearrangement uses TRBV7-3 and TRBJ2-2; TRBD1 might be the D (6 bases). Trimming pared 5 bases from V and 7 bases from J, leaving 11 bases between. Germline CDR1 and CDR2: SGHTA and FQGTGA. This CDR3 is built from 13 residues.

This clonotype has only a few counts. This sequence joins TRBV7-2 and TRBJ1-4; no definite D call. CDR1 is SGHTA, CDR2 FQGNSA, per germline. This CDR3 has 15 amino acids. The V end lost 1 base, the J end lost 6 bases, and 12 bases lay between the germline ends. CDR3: CASSLVGGRDEKLFF. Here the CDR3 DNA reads TGTGCCAGCAGCTTAGTTGGCGGGAGAGATGAAAAACTGTTTTTT.

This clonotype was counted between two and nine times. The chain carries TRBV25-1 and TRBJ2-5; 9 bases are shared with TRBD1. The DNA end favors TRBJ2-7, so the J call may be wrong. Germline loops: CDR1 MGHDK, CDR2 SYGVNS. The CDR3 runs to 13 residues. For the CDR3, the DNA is TGTGCCAGCAGCGGGGACAGGGTATCCGAGCAGTACTTC. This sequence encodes CASSGDRVSEQYF.

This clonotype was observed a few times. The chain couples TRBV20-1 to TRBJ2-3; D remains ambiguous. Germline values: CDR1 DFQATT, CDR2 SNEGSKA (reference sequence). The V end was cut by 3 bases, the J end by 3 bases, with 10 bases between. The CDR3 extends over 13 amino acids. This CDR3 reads CSARERVTDTQYF. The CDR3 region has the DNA TGCAGTGCTAGGGAACGAGTAACAGATACGCAGTATTTT.

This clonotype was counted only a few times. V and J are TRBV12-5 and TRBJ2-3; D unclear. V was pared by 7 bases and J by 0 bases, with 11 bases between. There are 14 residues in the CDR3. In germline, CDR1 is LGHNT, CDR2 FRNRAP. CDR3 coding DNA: TGTGCTAGTGCAGACGTTGACAGCACAGATACGCAGTATTTT. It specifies CASADVDSTDTQYF.

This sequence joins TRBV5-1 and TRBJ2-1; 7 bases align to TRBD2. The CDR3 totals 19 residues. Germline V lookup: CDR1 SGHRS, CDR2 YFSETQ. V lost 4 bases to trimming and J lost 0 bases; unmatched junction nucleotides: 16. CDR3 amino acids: CASSLSGSGGPISYNEQFF. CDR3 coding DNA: TGCGCCAGCAGCCTGTCCGGGTCGGGAGGCCCCATCTCCTACAATGAGCAGTTCTTC.

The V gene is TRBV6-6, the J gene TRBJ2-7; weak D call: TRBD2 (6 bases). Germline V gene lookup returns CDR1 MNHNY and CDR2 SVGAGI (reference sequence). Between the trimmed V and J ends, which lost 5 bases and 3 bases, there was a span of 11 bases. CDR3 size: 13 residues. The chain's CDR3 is CASSPGEVYEQYF. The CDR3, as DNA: TGTGCCAGCAGTCCCGGGGAGGTCTACGAGCAGTACTTC.

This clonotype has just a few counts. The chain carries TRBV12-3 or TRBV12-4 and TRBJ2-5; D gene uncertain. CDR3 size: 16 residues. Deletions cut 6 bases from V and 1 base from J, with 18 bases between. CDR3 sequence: CASSSLSGESQETQYF. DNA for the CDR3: TGTGCCAGCAGCTCGCTAAGTGGCGAATCCCAAGAGACCCAGTACTTC.

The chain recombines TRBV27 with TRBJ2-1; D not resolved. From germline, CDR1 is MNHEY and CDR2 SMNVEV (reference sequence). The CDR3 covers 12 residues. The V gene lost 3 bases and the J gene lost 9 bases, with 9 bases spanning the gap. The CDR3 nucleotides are TGTGCCAGCAGTTTGGCCTTCAGTGAGCAGTTCTTC. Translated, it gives CASSLAFSEQFF.

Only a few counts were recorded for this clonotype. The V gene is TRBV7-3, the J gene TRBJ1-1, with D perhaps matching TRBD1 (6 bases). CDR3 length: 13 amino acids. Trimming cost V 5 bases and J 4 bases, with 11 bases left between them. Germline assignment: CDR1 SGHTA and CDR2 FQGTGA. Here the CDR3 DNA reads TGTGCCAGCAGCATCGGACAGAGCACTGAAGCTTTCTTT. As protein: CASSIGQSTEAFF.

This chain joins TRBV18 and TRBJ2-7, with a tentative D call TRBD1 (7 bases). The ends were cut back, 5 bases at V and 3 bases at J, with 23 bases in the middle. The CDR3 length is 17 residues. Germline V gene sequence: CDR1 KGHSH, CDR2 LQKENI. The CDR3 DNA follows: TGTGCCAGCTCAGAGGAAAGATATCAGGGGGGTTTCTACGAGCAGTACTTC. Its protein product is CASSEERYQGGFYEQYF.

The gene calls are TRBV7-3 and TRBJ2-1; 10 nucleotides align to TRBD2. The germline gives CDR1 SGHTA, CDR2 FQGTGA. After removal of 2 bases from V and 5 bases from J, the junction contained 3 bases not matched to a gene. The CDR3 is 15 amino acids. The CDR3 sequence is CASSLLAGVNNEQFF. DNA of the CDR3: TGTGCCAGCAGCTTACTAGCGGGGGTCAACAATGAGCAGTTCTTC. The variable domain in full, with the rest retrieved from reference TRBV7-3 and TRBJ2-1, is GAGVSQTPSNKVTEKGKYVELRCDPISGHTALYWYRQSLGQGPEFLIYFQGTGAADDSGLPNDRFFAVRPEGSVSTLKIQRTERGDSAVYLCASSLLAGVNNEQFFGPGTRLTVL.

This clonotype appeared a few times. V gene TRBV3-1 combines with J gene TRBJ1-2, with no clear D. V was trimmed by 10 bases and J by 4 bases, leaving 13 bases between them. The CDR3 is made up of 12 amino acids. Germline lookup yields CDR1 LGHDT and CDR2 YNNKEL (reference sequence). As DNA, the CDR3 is TGTGCCACAAGTCAGGTTTCCTATGGCTACACCTTC. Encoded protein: CATSQVSYGYTF. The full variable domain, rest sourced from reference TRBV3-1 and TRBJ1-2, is DTAVSQTPKYLVTQMGNDKSIKCEQNLGHDTMYWYKQDSKKFLKIMFSYNNKELIINETVPNRFSPKSPDKAHLNLHINSLELGDSAVYFCATSQVSYGYTFGSGTRLTVV.

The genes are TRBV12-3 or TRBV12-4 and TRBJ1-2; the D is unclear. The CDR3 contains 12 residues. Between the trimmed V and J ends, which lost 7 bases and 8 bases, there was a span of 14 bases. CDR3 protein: CASTQNPKGYTF. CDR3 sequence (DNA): TGTGCCAGCACCCAAAACCCGAAGGGCTACACCTTC.

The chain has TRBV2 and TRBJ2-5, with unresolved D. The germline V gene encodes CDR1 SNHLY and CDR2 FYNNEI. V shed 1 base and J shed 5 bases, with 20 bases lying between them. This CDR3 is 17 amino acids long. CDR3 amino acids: CASSEDPSEAESETQYF. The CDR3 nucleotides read TGTGCCAGCAGTGAAGACCCGTCAGAGGCAGAGTCCGAGACCCAGTACTTC.

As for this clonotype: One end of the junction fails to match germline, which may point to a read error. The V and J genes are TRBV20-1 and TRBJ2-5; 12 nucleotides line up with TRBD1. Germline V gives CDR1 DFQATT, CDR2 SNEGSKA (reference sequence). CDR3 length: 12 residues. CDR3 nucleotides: TGCAGTGCTAGGGGGACAGGGGGCGCCGAGTTCTTC. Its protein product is CSARGTGGAEFF.

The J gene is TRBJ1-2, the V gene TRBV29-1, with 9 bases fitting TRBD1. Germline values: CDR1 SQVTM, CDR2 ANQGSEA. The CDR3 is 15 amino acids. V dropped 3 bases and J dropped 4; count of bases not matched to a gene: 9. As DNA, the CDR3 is TGCAGCGTTGACGCACCGGGACAGGGAAGCTATGGCTACACCTTC. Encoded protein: CSVDAPGQGSYGYTF.

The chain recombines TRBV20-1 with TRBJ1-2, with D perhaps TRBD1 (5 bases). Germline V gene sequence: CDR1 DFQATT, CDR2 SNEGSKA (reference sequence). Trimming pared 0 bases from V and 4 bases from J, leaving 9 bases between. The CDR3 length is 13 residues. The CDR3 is CSAREPGGYGYTF. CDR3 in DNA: TGCAGTGCTAGAGAGCCGGGGGGCTATGGCTACACCTTC.

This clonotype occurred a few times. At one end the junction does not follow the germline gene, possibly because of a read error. CDR3 sequence reads: CASGDADSPTDTQYF. The CDR3 nucleotides are TGTGCCAGCGGTGACGCGGACTCCCCCACAGATACGCAGTATTTT. The J gene is TRBJ2-3, the V gene TRBV6-4; D is perhaps TRBD2 (5 bases). Germline loops: CDR1 MRHNA, CDR2 SNTAGT. This CDR3 has 15 amino acids.

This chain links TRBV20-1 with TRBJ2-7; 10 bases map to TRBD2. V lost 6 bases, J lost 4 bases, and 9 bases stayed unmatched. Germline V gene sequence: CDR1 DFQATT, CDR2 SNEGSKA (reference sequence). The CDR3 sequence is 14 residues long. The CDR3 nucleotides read TGCAGTGCAAGGACTAGCGGTGAGGTATACGAGCAGTACTTC. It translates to CSARTSGEVYEQYF.

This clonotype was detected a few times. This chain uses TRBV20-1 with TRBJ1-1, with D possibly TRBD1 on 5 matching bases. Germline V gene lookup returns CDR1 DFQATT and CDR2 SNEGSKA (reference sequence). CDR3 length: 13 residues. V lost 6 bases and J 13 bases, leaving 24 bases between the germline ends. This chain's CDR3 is CSAGRQPFDLVFF. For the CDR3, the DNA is TGCAGTGCGGGGCGGCAGCCCTTTGACCTAGTTTTCTTT.

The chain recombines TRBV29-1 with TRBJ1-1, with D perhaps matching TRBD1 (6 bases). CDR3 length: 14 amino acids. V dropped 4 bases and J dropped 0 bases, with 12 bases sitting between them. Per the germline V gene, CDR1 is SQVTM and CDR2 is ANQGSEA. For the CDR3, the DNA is TGCAGCGTTGTAACTAAGGGGGTGAACACTGAAGCTTTCTTT. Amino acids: CSVVTKGVNTEAFF.

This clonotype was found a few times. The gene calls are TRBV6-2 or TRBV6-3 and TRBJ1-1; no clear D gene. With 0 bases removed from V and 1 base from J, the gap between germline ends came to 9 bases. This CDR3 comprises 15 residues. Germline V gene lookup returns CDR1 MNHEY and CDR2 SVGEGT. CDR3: CASSYSQDRNTEAFF. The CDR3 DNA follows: TGTGCCAGCAGTTACTCGCAGGACCGGAACACTGAAGCTTTCTTT.

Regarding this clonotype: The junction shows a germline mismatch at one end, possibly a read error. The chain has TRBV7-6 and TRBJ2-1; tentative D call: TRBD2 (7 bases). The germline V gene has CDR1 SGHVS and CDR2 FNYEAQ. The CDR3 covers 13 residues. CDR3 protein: CAGSLIRGGEQFF. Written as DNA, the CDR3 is TGTGCCGGCAGCTTGATCAGGGGAGGGGAGCAGTTCTTC.

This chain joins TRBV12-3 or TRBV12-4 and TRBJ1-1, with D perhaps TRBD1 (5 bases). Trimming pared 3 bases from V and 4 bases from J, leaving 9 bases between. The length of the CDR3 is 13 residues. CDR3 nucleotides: TGTGCCAGCAGTTTCGCAGGGTCCACTGAAGCTTTCTTT. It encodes CASSFAGSTEAFF.

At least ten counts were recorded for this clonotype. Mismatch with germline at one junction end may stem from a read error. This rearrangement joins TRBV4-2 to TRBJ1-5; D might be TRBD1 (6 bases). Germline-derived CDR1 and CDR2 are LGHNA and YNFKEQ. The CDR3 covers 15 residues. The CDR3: CASSQDRYSNQPQHF. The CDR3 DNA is TGCGCCAGCAGCCAAGACAGGTATAGCAATCAGCCCCAGCATTTT.

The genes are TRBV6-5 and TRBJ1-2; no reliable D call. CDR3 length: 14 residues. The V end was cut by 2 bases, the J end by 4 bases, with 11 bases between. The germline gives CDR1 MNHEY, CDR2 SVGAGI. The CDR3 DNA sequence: TGTGCCAGCAGTTACCAGCCGATGATCTATGGCTACACCTTC. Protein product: CASSYQPMIYGYTF.